Listed below are T cell receptor beta chains from one sample, sequenced in a study of blood T cell repertoires in COVID-19. Profiling relied on immunoSEQ multiplex PCR, and the TCRdb table lists in-frame clones only, not all of them. The sample yields more than 110,000 clones, more than 70% seen once. Specimen: PBMCs or T cells enriched from blood (not recorded which). These receptors were collected from a middle-aged man with acute COVID-19. Each CDR3 is given without its conserved first and last residue. The order of the fields is J gene, V gene, CDR3 protein.

J gene: TRBJ1-1; V gene: TRBV18; CDR3 protein: ASSPQTGVPLLSPF
J gene: TRBJ1-2; V gene: TRBV28; CDR3 protein: ASSPPGSLDYGYT
J gene: TRBJ1-1; V gene: TRBV5-6; CDR3 protein: ASSLASGGGAF
J gene: TRBJ1-6; V gene: TRBV9; CDR3 protein: ASSVDTNNSPLH
J gene: TRBJ1-1; V gene: TRBV9; CDR3 protein: ASSVVDGGLTEAF
J gene: TRBJ1-1; V gene: TRBV5-4; CDR3 protein: ASSEDLSTEAF
J gene: TRBJ1-1; V gene: TRBV28; CDR3 protein: ASTFQGARTEAF
J gene: TRBJ1-1; V gene: TRBV28; CDR3 protein: ASRRERLNTEAF
J gene: TRBJ1-5; V gene: TRBV28; CDR3 protein: ASSFSLGGYQPQH
J gene: TRBJ2-7; V gene: TRBV4-1; CDR3 protein: ASSQPGISYEQY
J gene: TRBJ2-2; V gene: TRBV6-5; CDR3 protein: ASSSLGGANTGELF
J gene: TRBJ2-3; V gene: TRBV29-1; CDR3 protein: SVEPRQGPILDTQY
J gene: TRBJ2-2; V gene: TRBV7-2; CDR3 protein: ASSLYRTGELF
J gene: TRBJ1-5; V gene: TRBV19; CDR3 protein: ASSILPGQYSNQPQH
J gene: TRBJ2-7; V gene: TRBV24-1; CDR3 protein: ATSVTGLGEQY
J gene: TRBJ2-1; V gene: TRBV24-1; CDR3 protein: ATSDLSGGSSYNEQF
J gene: TRBJ2-7; V gene: TRBV6-2/TRBV6-3; CDR3 protein: ASSAFRGSYEQY
J gene: TRBJ2-6; V gene: TRBV30; CDR3 protein: AWNRDTFSGANVLT
J gene: TRBJ2-3; V gene: TRBV5-1; CDR3 protein: ASSQRPGQGAGTQY
J gene: TRBJ1-6; V gene: TRBV5-4; CDR3 protein: ASSPQRLHSPLH
J gene: TRBJ1-2; V gene: TRBV7-8; CDR3 protein: ASSLGTDYGYT
J gene: TRBJ1-1; V gene: TRBV29-1; CDR3 protein: SGRDSRESTEAF
J gene: TRBJ2-7; V gene: TRBV4-3; CDR3 protein: ASSQDLGGRGLAYEQY
J gene: TRBJ2-7; V gene: TRBV9; CDR3 protein: ASSRRVDYLEQY
J gene: TRBJ2-3; V gene: TRBV19; CDR3 protein: ASKSRVGDTQY
J gene: TRBJ2-2; V gene: TRBV19; CDR3 protein: AAEGSGGPAGELF
J gene: TRBJ2-2; V gene: TRBV7-2; CDR3 protein: ASSLARSGELF
J gene: TRBJ2-2; V gene: TRBV28; CDR3 protein: ASSIGGLAGSTGELF
J gene: TRBJ1-1; V gene: TRBV12-3/TRBV12-4; CDR3 protein: ASSFTENTEAF
J gene: TRBJ1-1; V gene: TRBV7-2; CDR3 protein: ASTPGTGMNTEAF
J gene: TRBJ2-5; V gene: TRBV6-1; CDR3 protein: ASSDPGQSRETQY
J gene: TRBJ2-2; V gene: TRBV7-2; CDR3 protein: ASSLAVAGGTGELF
J gene: TRBJ2-3; V gene: TRBV29-1; CDR3 protein: SVSRTSGGTDTQY
J gene: TRBJ1-1; V gene: TRBV6-5; CDR3 protein: ASSYADRDEAF
J gene: TRBJ2-2; V gene: TRBV5-5; CDR3 protein: ASRGQPNTGELF
J gene: TRBJ2-1; V gene: TRBV28; CDR3 protein: ASRNAGHHNEQF
J gene: TRBJ2-1; V gene: TRBV7-8; CDR3 protein: ASSASPFGNEQF
J gene: TRBJ1-5; V gene: TRBV11-2; CDR3 protein: ASSGEVNQPQH
J gene: TRBJ2-1; V gene: TRBV5-6; CDR3 protein: ASSGEGMLWGNEQF
J gene: TRBJ1-3; V gene: TRBV5-1; CDR3 protein: ASSPSPGAAGNTIY
J gene: TRBJ1-1; V gene: TRBV29-1; CDR3 protein: SVAGPSEAF